This record covers a single T cell receptor (beta chain). J was trimmed by 4 bases and V by 4 bases; bases with no gene match: 12. The CDR3 has 17 residues. Germline V gives CDR1 SEHNR, CDR2 FQNEAQ (reference sequence). This table comes from immunoSEQ multiplex PCR, and its TCRdb copy is limited to in-frame clones, with some not included. Counted here are about 3,000 clones, 95% to 96% occurring once; the ten biggest clones make up 1.5% to 2%. This record belongs to a study of T cells and Merkel cell carcinoma outcomes. The sequencing sample was made of tumor tissue from Merkel cell carcinoma. The TCR comes from a human donor with Merkel cell carcinoma. This chain links TRBV7-9 with TRBJ2-2, with TRBD2 matching over 7 bases. The CDR3 DNA reads as TGTGCCAGCAGCTCGACCTCGACGGGGGAGGGCACCGGGGAGCTGTTTTTT. Translating it yields CASSSTSTGEGTGELFF.